The sequence of this T cell receptor (beta chain) was determined in a study of yellow fever vaccine responses in identical twins. TCRdb recomputed calls from the RT-PCR reads with MiXCR, one row per CDR3 protein. The sample carries 2,600 or so distinct CDR3 sequences, 81% recorded once. CDR1 is MNHEY and CDR2 is SMNVEV in the germline V gene (reference sequence). V shed 0 bases and J shed 6 bases, with 23 bases lying between them. The CDR3 has 18 amino acids. The chain employs TRBV27 and TRBJ1-1, with a possible D match to TRBD1 (5 bases). The clonotype comes from a woman aged 18-35 years who received the yellow fever vaccine. Sample: T cells from blood (PBMCs), unsorted or a sorted subset (not recorded which), taken before or after yellow fever vaccination (not recorded which). The DNA of the CDR3 is TGTGCCAGCAGTTTATCCTCCATAGTGGGGCAGGTTCTCCCTGAAGCTTTCTTT. It translates to CASSLSSIVGQVLPEAFF.